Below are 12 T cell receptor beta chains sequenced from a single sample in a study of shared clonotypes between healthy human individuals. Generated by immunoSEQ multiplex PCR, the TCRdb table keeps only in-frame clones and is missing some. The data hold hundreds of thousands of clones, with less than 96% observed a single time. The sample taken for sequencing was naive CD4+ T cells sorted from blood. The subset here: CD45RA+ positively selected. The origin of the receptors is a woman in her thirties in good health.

The CDR3 DNA reads as TGTGCCAGCACCCCCAAGGGACAGGGTTTTTACGAGCAGTACTTC. As protein: CASTPKGQGFYEQYF. The chain uses TRBV27 and TRBJ2-7; 9 bases line up with TRBD1. V lost 7 bases to trimming and J lost 4 bases; unmatched junction nucleotides: 11. Germline lookup yields CDR1 MNHEY and CDR2 SMNVEV (reference sequence). There are 15 residues in the CDR3.

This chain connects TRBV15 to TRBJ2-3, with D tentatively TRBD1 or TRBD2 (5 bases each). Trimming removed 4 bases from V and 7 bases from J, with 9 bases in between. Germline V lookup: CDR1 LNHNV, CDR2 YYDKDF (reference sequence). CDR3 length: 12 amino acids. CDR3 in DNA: TGTGCCACCAGCACTGAGGGGTATACGCAGTATTTT. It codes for CATSTEGYTQYF.

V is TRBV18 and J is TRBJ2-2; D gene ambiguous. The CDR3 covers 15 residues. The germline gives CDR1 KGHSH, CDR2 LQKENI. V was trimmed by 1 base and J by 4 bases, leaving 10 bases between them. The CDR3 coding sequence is TGTGCCAGCTCACCACAGACGGAAATCACCGGGGAGCTGTTTTTT. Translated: CASSPQTEITGELFF.

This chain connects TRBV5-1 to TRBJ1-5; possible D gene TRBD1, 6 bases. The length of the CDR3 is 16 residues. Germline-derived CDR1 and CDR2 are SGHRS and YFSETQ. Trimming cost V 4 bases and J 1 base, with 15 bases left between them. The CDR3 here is CASSPGGDGSNQPQHF. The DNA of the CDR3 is TGCGCCAGCAGCCCTGGGGGCGATGGGAGCAATCAGCCCCAGCATTTT.

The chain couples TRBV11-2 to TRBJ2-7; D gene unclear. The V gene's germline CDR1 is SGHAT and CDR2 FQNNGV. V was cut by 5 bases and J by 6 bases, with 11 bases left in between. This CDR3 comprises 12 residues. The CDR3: CASSLQASEQYF. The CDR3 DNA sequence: TGTGCCAGCAGCCTACAAGCGTCCGAGCAGTACTTC.

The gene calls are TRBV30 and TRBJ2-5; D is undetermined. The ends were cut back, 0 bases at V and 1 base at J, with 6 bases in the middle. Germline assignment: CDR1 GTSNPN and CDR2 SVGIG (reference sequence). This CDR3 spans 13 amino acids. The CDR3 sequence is CAWSVHFQETQYF. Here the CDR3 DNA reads TGTGCCTGGAGTGTCCATTTCCAAGAGACCCAGTACTTC.

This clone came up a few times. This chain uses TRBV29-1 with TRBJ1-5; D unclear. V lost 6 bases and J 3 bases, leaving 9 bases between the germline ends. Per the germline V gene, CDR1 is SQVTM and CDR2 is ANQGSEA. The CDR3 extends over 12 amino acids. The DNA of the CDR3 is TGCAGCGTGATTGCTAACAATCAGCCCCAGCATTTT. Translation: CSVIANNQPQHF.

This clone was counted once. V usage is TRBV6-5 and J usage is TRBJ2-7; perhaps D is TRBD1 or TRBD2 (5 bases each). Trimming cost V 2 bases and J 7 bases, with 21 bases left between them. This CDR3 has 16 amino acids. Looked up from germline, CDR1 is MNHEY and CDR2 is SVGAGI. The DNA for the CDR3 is TGTGCCAGCAGTTACCCGCTTTCTGGGGGAGCCATGGAGCAGTACTTC. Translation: CASSYPLSGGAMEQYF.

CDR3 DNA sequence: TGTGCCAGCAGCTTAGGGGTCGGGCTACCGGAGACCCAGTACTTC. It encodes CASSLGVGLPETQYF. V and J are TRBV11-2 and TRBJ2-5; no reliable D call. Trimming took 1 base from V and 5 from J, leaving 14 bases between them. This CDR3 is 15 amino acids long. CDR1 is SGHAT, CDR2 FQNNGV, per germline.

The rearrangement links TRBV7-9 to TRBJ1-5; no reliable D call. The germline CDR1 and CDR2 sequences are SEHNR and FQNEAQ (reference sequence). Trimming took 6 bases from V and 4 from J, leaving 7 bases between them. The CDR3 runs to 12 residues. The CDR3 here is CASSSLNQPQHF. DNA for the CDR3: TGTGCCAGCAGTTCTTTGAATCAGCCCCAGCATTTT.

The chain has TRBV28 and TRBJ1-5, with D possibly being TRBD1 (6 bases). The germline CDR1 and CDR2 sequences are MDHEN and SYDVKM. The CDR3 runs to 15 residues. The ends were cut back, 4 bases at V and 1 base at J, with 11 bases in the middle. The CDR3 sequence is CASSSQGMSNQPQHF. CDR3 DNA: TGTGCCAGCAGTTCACAGGGTATGAGCAATCAGCCCCAGCATTTT.

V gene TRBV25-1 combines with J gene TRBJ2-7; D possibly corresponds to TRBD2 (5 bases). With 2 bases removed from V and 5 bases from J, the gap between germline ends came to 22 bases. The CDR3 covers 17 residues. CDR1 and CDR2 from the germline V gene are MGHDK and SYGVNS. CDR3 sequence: CASSEMRSQPRRDEQYF. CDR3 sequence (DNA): TGTGCCAGCAGTGAAATGAGAAGTCAACCGAGGCGGGACGAGCAGTACTTC.